This is a list of T cell receptor beta chains from one sample in a study of naive and memory T cell subsets. From the UMI-ligation and nested PCR reads, TCRdb called clonotypes with MiXCR, one entry per CDR3 protein. The sample contains under 150,000 distinct CDR3 sequences, about 18% of which appear only once. The material sequenced was naive CD4+ T cells from blood. The receptors come from a human donor in good health. Each CDR3 is given with its conserved first and last residue. Fields, in order: clone size, D gene, J gene, V gene, CDR3 DNA, CDR3 protein. The D gene is left open where the match is weak. Clone size, where shown, is once, few, many, or a class for clones that have expanded.

NA | NA | TRBJ1-1 | TRBV29-1 | TGCAGCGTACAGCAGTCATTGAACACTGAAGCTTTCTTT | CSVQQSLNTEAFF
few | TRBD2 | TRBJ2-5 | TRBV29-1 | TGCAGCACACGACTAGCGGGAGCAGAGACCCAGTACTTC | CSTRLAGAETQYF
NA | TRBD2 | TRBJ2-7 | TRBV4-2 | TGTGCCAGCAGCTTAAGGGAATTGGCGAGCGGGAGGGTGTCGTCCTACGAGCAGTACTTC | CASSLRELASGRVSSYEQYF
few | TRBD2 | TRBJ2-1 | TRBV5-4 | TGTGCCAGCAGCCAGCGACTAGCGGGAGTCGTAAATGAGCAGTTCTTC | CASSQRLAGVVNEQFF
NA | NA | TRBJ2-3 | TRBV5-1 | TGCGCCAGCAGCCCACGTACAGGGACCACAGAGACGCAGTATTTT | CASSPRTGTTETQYF
few | NA | TRBJ2-7 | TRBV6-1 | TGTGCCAGCATCCCCCCGGTGAGCTCCTACGAGCAGTACTTC | CASIPPVSSYEQYF
NA | NA | TRBJ2-1 | TRBV6-5 | TGTGCCAGCAGACCAGCGGGCGATGAGCAGTTCTTC | CASRPAGDEQFF
few | NA | TRBJ2-6 | TRBV9 | TGTGCCAGCAGCGTCCGACCTGTCCCGCTGTCTGGGGCCAACGTCCTGACTTTC | CASSVRPVPLSGANVLTF
NA | TRBD1 | TRBJ1-5 | TRBV7-9 | TGTGCCAGCAGCACGGACAGGGTTGGTCAGCCCCAGCATTTT | CASSTDRVGQPQHF
many | NA | TRBJ2-5 | TRBV7-2 | TGTGCCAGCAGAGGAGGACTCTGGGAGACCCAGTACTTC | CASRGGLWETQYF
few | NA | TRBJ1-1 | TRBV11-2 | TGTGCCAGCAGCCCACTGACCCACACTGAAGCTTTCTTT | CASSPLTHTEAFF
few | NA | TRBJ1-1 | TRBV9 | TGTGCCAGCAGCGTAGTATCAGGGTTCTCTGAAGCTTTCTTT | CASSVVSGFSEAFF
NA | NA | TRBJ1-2 | TRBV29-1 | TGCAGCGCGGGACAAGAACTAACTGGCTACACCTTC | CSAGQELTGYTF